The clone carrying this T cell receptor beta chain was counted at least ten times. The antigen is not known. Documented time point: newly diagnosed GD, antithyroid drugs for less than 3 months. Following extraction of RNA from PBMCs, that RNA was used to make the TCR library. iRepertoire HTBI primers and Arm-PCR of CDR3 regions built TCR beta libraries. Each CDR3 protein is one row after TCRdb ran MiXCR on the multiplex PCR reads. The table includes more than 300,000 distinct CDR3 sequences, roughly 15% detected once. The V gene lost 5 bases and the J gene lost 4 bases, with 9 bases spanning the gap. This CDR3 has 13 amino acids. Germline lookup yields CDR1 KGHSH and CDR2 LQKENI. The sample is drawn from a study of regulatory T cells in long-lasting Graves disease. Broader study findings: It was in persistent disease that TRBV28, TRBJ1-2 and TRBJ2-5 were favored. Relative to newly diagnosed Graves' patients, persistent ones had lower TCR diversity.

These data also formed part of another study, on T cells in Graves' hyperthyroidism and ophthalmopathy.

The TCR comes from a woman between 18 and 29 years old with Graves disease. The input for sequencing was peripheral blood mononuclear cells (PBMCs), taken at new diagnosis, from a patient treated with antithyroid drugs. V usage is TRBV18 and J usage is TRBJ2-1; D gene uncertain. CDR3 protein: CASSTPAYNEQFF. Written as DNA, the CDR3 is TGTGCCAGCTCAACCCCAGCTTACAATGAGCAGTTCTTC.